The TCR beta chain under discussion was sequenced for a study of tumor and adjacent non-tumor tissue in lung cancer. For the study at large: Patients comprised 12 adenocarcinoma, 2 squamous cell carcinoma and 1 small cell lung cancer. Stage I to III disease affected about nine men and roughly five women aged about 30 to 85.

No cell sorting was done before RNA was extracted from the tissue. The library came from three nested PCR rounds adapted from ARM-PCR protocols. TCRdb analysed the multiplex PCR reads with MiXCR anew, one entry per CDR3 protein. Altogether about 200,000 distinct CDR3 sequences are present, 70% to 75% being singletons, with the ten largest covering about 23%. Points from the study as a whole: Normal lung showed higher cumulative top 100 clone frequency than tumor. Higher tumor TCR diversity was associated with shorter survival.

About this clonotype itself: The target antigen is unknown. The junction differs from germline at one of its ends, possibly a read error.

In germline, CDR1 is MNHNS, CDR2 SASEGT. The CDR3 is made up of 14 amino acids. Material: lung tumor tissue. The source is a man aged 55 to 69 with non-small cell lung cancer. V usage is TRBV6-1 and J usage is TRBJ2-2, with D possibly TRBD2 on 5 matching bases. The CDR3 nucleotides are TGTGCCAGCTATGTTCAGGCGAACACCGGGGATCTGTTTTTT. This encodes CASYVQANTGDLFF.